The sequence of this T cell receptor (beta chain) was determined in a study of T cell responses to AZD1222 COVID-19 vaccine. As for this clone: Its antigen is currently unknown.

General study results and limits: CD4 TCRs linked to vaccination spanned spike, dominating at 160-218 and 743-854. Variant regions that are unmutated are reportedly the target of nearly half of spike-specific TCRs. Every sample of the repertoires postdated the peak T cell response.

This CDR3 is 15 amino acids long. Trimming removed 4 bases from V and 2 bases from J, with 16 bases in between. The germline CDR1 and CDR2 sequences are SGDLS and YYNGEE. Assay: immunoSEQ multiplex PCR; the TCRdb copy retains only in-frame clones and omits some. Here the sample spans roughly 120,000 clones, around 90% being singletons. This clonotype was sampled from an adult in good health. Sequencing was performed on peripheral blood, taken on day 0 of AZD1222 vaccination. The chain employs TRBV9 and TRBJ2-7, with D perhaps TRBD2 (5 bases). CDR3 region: CASSPHRGSAYEQYF. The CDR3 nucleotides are TGTGCCAGCAGCCCCCACCGGGGTTCTGCCTACGAGCAGTACTTC.